This T cell receptor beta chain was documented in a study of OX40 agonist ivuxolimab in advanced cancers. With respect to the entire study: The costimulatory receptor OX40 (CD134) was targeted by ivuxolimab, a fully human IgG2 agonistic monoclonal antibody. Intravenous ivuxolimab was administered to patients every 2 weeks at six dose levels: 0.01, 0.1, 0.3, 1.5, 3 and 10 mg/kg. Of the roughly 53 patients in dose escalation, around 19 had hepatocellular carcinoma, about 15 had melanoma, 9 had renal cell carcinoma and 9 had head and neck cancer. A male proportion of 70% to 90% and a mean age of 60 years, ranging from 23 to 79, were recorded for the dose-escalation cohort. Patients were allowed to have had prior anti-PD-1, anti-PD-L1 or anti-CTLA-4 therapy, and 40% to 45% of the dose-escalation patients had previously received checkpoint inhibitors. Three dose-escalation patients achieved partial responses, one with hepatocellular carcinoma and two with cutaneous melanoma. Peripheral TCRbeta sequencing aimed to test whether ivuxolimab altered TCR sequence diversity and caused clonal T-cell expansion. The monotherapy dose-escalation portion (N = 52 patients) of the phase I ivuxolimab trial is reported in the paper.

Study-wide conclusions, independent of this receptor: Low levels of normalized T-cell clonal expansion were also seen in some nonresponding patients. At doses of 0.1 to 3.0 mg/kg, clonal expansion of both CD4+ and CD8+ T cells in blood was seen between baseline and week 6. In the 0.1-3.0 mg/kg groups, partial responders had among the lowest normalized peripheral clonal expansion, particularly in CD8+ T cells. The antigen specificity of the clonally expanded peripheral T cells was not determined. After ivuxolimab, expanded clones were on average more numerous among CD8+ T cells than among CD4+ T cells.

Genomic DNA was isolated from the sorted cells so that the TCRbeta CDR3 region could be sequenced. The immunoSEQ Assay was used for sequencing of TCRbeta CDR3 regions. What TCRdb holds here is the immuneACCESS table cut down to in-frame rearrangements. Part of the clones is not present; checked against another copy, under half of the missing clones reflect an unresolved V gene, and the others are unexplained. This sample lists 60,000 to 80,000 clones; roughly 85% were detected once. Together, the top ten hold about 8.2% of the sample. Of note for this clone: There is no known antigen for this receptor. Per-base quality was not reported, and no clone a single base away is much larger than it.

The trial excluded patients who had a history of autoimmune disease or were on systemic immunosuppression. Peripheral blood for TCR sequencing was collected from all dose cohorts at baseline, on cycle 4 day 1, and on cycle 7 day 1. Samples came from an open-label, multicenter, first-in-human phase I dose-escalation trial of ivuxolimab. Adults with locally advanced or metastatic head and neck squamous cell, hepatocellular, melanoma or renal cell carcinoma were enrolled in the trial. Before TCR sequencing, CD4+ T cells and CD8+ T cells were sorted from peripheral blood as separate populations. From a lookup of the germline V gene, CDR1 and CDR2 are SGHAT and FQNNGV. The trim is 0 bases for V and 8 bases for J, with a gap of 10 bases between the germline ends. The CDR3 spans 13 residues, from the cysteine through the phenylalanine. CDR3 DNA only is kept here, 39 bases in frame from base 1.

This material consisted of CD4+ or CD8+ T cells sorted from blood, taken in a trial of the OX40 agonist ivuxolimab. The rearranged chain carries TRBV11-2 and TRBJ1-2; too little of a D gene remains to name it. This TCR came from an adult with an advanced solid tumor such as melanoma, head and neck, liver or kidney cancer. CDR3 loop: CASSLELASGYTF. The bases read TGTGCCAGCAGCTTAGAGCTGGCGAGCGGCTACACCTTC.